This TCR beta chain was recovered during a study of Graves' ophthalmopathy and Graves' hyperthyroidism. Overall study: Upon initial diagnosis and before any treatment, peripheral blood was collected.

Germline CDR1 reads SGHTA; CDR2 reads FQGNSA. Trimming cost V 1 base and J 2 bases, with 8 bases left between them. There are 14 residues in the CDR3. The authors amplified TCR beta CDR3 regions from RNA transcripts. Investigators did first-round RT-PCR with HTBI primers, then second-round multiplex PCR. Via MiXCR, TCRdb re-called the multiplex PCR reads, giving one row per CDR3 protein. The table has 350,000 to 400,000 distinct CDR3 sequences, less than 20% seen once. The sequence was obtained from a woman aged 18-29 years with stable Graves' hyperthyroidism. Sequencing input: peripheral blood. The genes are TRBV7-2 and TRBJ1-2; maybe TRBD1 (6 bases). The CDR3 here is CASSLDRENYGYTF. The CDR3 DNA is TGTGCCAGCAGCTTAGACAGGGAGAACTATGGCTACACCTTC.